This T cell receptor beta chain was found in a study of graft-versus-host responses after intestinal transplantation. Study information: Every one of the recipients received anti-thymocyte globulin induction and afterwards took tacrolimus and steroids for around 3 years.

The study's findings and limits: Some patients had graft-donor T cell macrochimerism. In their allografts, the ratios of graft-versus-host to host-versus-graft T cell clones were high.

CDR1 MNHEY and CDR2 SVGAGI come from the germline V gene. After removal of 5 bases from V and 7 bases from J, the junction contained 10 bases not matched to a gene. This CDR3 has 15 residues. Regarding this clone: Its antigen is as yet unknown.

The repertoire was sequenced with immunoSEQ multiplex PCR; TCRdb's copy has only in-frame clones and lacks some. The repertoire has 95,000 to 110,000 clones, over 85% of them found once; the top ten carry 0.9% to 1.5%. The clonotype originates from a human donor who received an intestinal transplant. This rearrangement joins TRBV6-5 to TRBJ2-1; 8 bases are a match to TRBD1. The sequences come from unstimulated CD8+ T cells sorted from spleen or lymph node cells, collected before intestinal transplant. The CDR3 DNA reads TGTGCCAGCAGTACCGGGACAGGCCCAGTGAATGAGCAGTTCTTC. Its protein product is CASSTGTGPVNEQFF.